The 3 T cell receptor beta chains below come from one sample, sequenced in a study of regulatory T cells in long-lasting Graves disease. Building of the TCR beta libraries involved iRepertoire HTBI primers and Arm-PCR of CDR3 regions. TCRdb passed the multiplex PCR reads through MiXCR, listing each CDR3 protein once. The profile shows over 200,000 distinct CDR3 sequences, about 17% of them singletons. The time point: newly diagnosed GD, antithyroid drugs for less than 3 months. Isolated PBMC RNA provided the starting material for the TCR library. These data were likewise used in another study, on T cells in Graves' hyperthyroidism and ophthalmopathy.

Sequencing was performed on peripheral blood mononuclear cells (PBMCs), taken at new diagnosis, from a patient treated with antithyroid drugs. Source of these receptors: a woman aged 30 to 39 with Graves disease.

This clonotype was counted at least ten times. The rearrangement joins TRBV2 to TRBJ2-2, with TRBD1 matching 9 bases. The CDR3 runs to 16 residues. The germline V gene encodes CDR1 SNHLY and CDR2 FYNNEI. V gave up 6 bases and J gave up 2 bases; unmatched junction bases: 7. CDR3 in DNA: TGTGCCAGCAGAGAGGGGACAGGGTTTAACACCGGGGAGCTGTTTTTT. Translating it yields CASREGTGFNTGELFF.

In this sample, this clonotype turned up many times. This chain links TRBV9 with TRBJ1-1; D ambiguous. Looked up from germline, CDR1 is SGDLS and CDR2 is YYNGEE. The V and J ends lost 0 bases and 0 bases respectively, with 6 bases between them. The CDR3 totals 14 residues. The CDR3 DNA sequence: TGTGCCAGCAGCGTAGGGACGATGAACACTGAAGCTTTCTTT. Amino acid sequence: CASSVGTMNTEAFF.

The sample holds many counts of this clonotype. This rearrangement joins TRBV20-1 to TRBJ1-6; no firm D call. Per germline, CDR1 DFQATT and CDR2 SNEGSKA (reference sequence). CDR3 length: 14 amino acids. The germline V and J ends were trimmed by 2 bases and 4 bases, with 9 bases remaining between them. Here the CDR3 DNA reads TGCAGTGCTAGATTAGCGGGGTATAATTCACCCCTCCACTTT. Translated, it gives CSARLAGYNSPLHF.